The 29 T cell receptor beta chains below were found in one sample sequenced in a study of technical replicates of blood from a few donors. TCRdb's copy holds only in-frame clones and misses some; the assay was immunoSEQ multiplex PCR. The repertoire includes tens of thousands of clones, roughly 98% of them detected once, and about 0.16% sits in the top ten. What was sequenced was T cells isolated from PBMCs. The receptors shown here come from a human donor in good health.

The chain joins TRBV28 to TRBJ1-1, with TRBD1 identical over 11 bases. Looked up from germline, CDR1 is MDHEN and CDR2 is SYDVKM. The CDR3 loop spans 14 amino acids. Trimming cost V 7 bases and J 8 bases; bases outside gene matches: 9. DNA for the CDR3: TGTGCCAGCACCCAATTCCGGGACAGGGGGGAAGCTTTCTTT. Amino acid sequence: CASTQFRDRGEAFF.

CDR3 nucleotides: TGTGCCAGCAGCTTATTGGTCCGACAGGGGAGCGGCTACACCTTC. It is translated as CASSLLVRQGSGYTF. The chain is built from TRBV7-6 and TRBJ1-2; 8 nucleotides agree with TRBD1. Germline CDR1 SGHVS, CDR2 FNYEAQ. With V trimmed by 2 bases and J by 8 bases, 10 bases remained unmatched. This CDR3 contains 15 residues.

The V call is TRBV7-2, the J call TRBJ2-3, with D possibly being TRBD1 (6 bases). The CDR3 totals 18 residues. V shed 2 bases and J shed 2 bases, with 20 bases lying between them. Germline V gene sequence: CDR1 SGHTA, CDR2 FQGNSA. CDR3 residues: CASSLFFGWTANTDTQYF. The DNA for the CDR3 is TGTGCCAGCAGCTTATTTTTCGGTTGGACAGCCAACACAGATACGCAGTATTTT.

This chain links TRBV4-1 with TRBJ1-1, with D uncertain. The CDR3 is 12 amino acids. V dropped 0 bases and J dropped 10 bases, with 9 bases sitting between them. The germline CDR1 and CDR2 sequences are MGHRA and YSYEKL. In DNA form, the CDR3 reads TGCGCCAGCAGCCAAGATTTTACGCGAGCTTTCTTT. It translates to CASSQDFTRAFF.

The genes are TRBV28 and TRBJ2-3; TRBD1 matches at 8 bases. V lost 6 bases, J lost 6 bases, and 11 bases stayed unmatched. This CDR3 has 15 residues. Germline loops: CDR1 MDHEN, CDR2 SYDVKM. The CDR3 loop is CASRKNRGLADTQYF. The CDR3 DNA is TGTGCCAGCAGAAAAAACAGGGGGTTAGCGGATACGCAGTATTTT.

V usage is TRBV29-1 and J usage is TRBJ2-5, with 11 bases identical to TRBD2. CDR1 and CDR2 from the germline V gene are SQVTM and ANQGSEA. The CDR3 is 14 residues long. V gave up 5 bases and J gave up 5 bases; unmatched junction bases: 7. The CDR3 reads CSVMGLAALETQYF. For the CDR3, the DNA is TGCAGCGTTATGGGACTAGCGGCTCTGGAGACCCAGTACTTC.

The gene calls are TRBV15 and TRBJ1-5; D unresolved. CDR1 is LNHNV, CDR2 YYDKDF, per germline (reference sequence). There are 16 residues in the CDR3. The V and J ends lost 1 base and 0 bases respectively, with 10 bases between them. The CDR3 protein is CATSRVQDNSNQPQHF. CDR3 coding DNA: TGTGCCACCAGCAGAGTACAAGACAATAGCAATCAGCCCCAGCATTTT. Full variable domain (rest looked up from reference TRBV15 and TRBJ1-5): DAMVIQNPRYQVTQFGKPVTLSCSQTLNHNVMYWYQQKSSQAPKLLFHYYDKDFNNEADTPDNFQSRRPNTSFCFLDIRSPGLGDTAMYLCATSRVQDNSNQPQHFGDGTRLSIL.

The chain carries TRBV19 and TRBJ2-1; 7 bases agree with TRBD1. After removal of 2 bases from V and 5 bases from J, the junction contained 0 bases not matched to a gene. Germline V gene sequence: CDR1 LNHDA, CDR2 SQIVND (reference sequence). This CDR3 comprises 13 residues. CDR3 nucleotides: TGTGCCAGTAGTATAACAGGGGACAATGAGCAGTTCTTC. Its protein is CASSITGDNEQFF.

The chain couples TRBV27 to TRBJ1-5; tentative D call: TRBD1 (5 bases). V was pared by 5 bases and J by 0 bases, with 11 bases between. Per germline, CDR1 MNHEY and CDR2 SMNVEV (reference sequence). CDR3 length equals 15 residues. The CDR3 DNA sequence: TGTGCCAGCAGTCAGGGATCCTATAGCAATCAGCCCCAGCATTTT. This translates into CASSQGSYSNQPQHF.

V is TRBV19 and J is TRBJ1-1, with D possibly matching TRBD1 (6 bases). CDR1 is LNHDA and CDR2 is SQIVND in the germline V gene (reference sequence). Trimming removed 6 bases at V and 3 bases at J, with 8 bases between. The CDR3 has 12 amino acids. CDR3 sequence (DNA): TGTGCCAGTAGACAGGGTTACACTGAAGCTTTCTTT. As protein: CASRQGYTEAFF.

The genes are TRBV2 and TRBJ2-5, with D possibly TRBD2 on 5 matching bases. Germline CDR1 and CDR2: SNHLY and FYNNEI. Between the trimmed V and J ends, which lost 2 bases and 7 bases, there was a span of 17 bases. CDR3 length: 15 residues. Here the CDR3 DNA reads TGTGCCAGCAGTGAAATGGTCCTAGCCGTCCGGACCCAGTACTTC. Its protein product is CASSEMVLAVRTQYF.

V is TRBV5-1 and J is TRBJ2-7, with D possibly TRBD2 on 6 matching bases. Trimming pared 4 bases from V and 5 bases from J, leaving 16 bases between. This CDR3 has 14 amino acids. CDR1 and CDR2 (germline): SGHRS, YFSETQ. CDR3 DNA sequence: TGCGCCAGCAGCGTGGGGACTGCCGGGGACGAGCAGTACTTC. Protein sequence: CASSVGTAGDEQYF.

This chain links TRBV28 with TRBJ2-3, with TRBD2 matching over 8 bases. CDR1 and CDR2 from the germline V gene are MDHEN and SYDVKM. The CDR3 consists of 19 residues. J was trimmed by 4 bases and V by 2 bases; bases with no gene match: 17. This CDR3 reads CASSLDLAGGPRTADTQYF. Here the CDR3 DNA reads TGTGCCAGCAGTTTAGATCTAGCGGGTGGCCCCCGCACCGCAGATACGCAGTATTTT.

V is TRBV9 and J is TRBJ1-3; 8 bases line up with TRBD1. J lost 4 bases, V lost 4 bases, and 7 bases had no gene match. CDR3 length: 15 residues. CDR1 is SGDLS and CDR2 is YYNGEE in the germline V gene. CDR3 loop: CASSPSGTGGNTIYF. CDR3 bases: TGTGCCAGCAGCCCCAGCGGGACAGGAGGAAACACCATATATTTT.

The chain carries TRBV5-1 and TRBJ2-7, with D perhaps matching TRBD1 (6 bases). The germline CDR1 and CDR2 sequences are SGHRS and YFSETQ. The CDR3 spans 16 residues. The V and J ends lost 6 bases and 6 bases respectively, with 25 bases between them. CDR3 region: CASMTGTSGRGGEQYF. In DNA form, the CDR3 reads TGCGCCAGCATGACTGGGACCTCAGGTCGAGGGGGCGAGCAGTACTTC.

This chain connects TRBV19 to TRBJ2-2, with 7 bases matching TRBD2. This CDR3 is 15 amino acids long. Germline V CDR1 and CDR2: LNHDA, SQIVND (reference sequence). Losses at the gene ends were 4 bases for V and 6 bases for J; bases not matched to a gene: 8. DNA for the CDR3: TGTGCCAGTAGTACGTCAGCTCGGGGGGCCGGGGAGCTGTTTTTT. It specifies CASSTSARGAGELFF.

V and J are TRBV4-1 and TRBJ1-5; D possibly corresponds to TRBD1 (5 bases). Germline V gives CDR1 MGHRA, CDR2 YSYEKL. The germline V and J ends were trimmed by 4 bases and 4 bases, with 14 bases remaining between them. The CDR3 runs 15 residues. CDR3 loop: CASSRAAGGNQPQHF. The CDR3, as DNA: TGCGCCAGCAGCCGCGCAGCGGGGGGGAATCAGCCCCAGCATTTT.

The J gene is TRBJ2-3, the V gene TRBV6-5; TRBD2 is a possible D gene (5 bases). CDR1 and CDR2 (germline): MNHEY, SVGAGI. The CDR3 consists of 16 residues. With 4 bases removed from V and 6 bases from J, the gap between germline ends came to 20 bases. CDR3 nucleotides: TGTGCCAGCAGTTTCACGGAGAAAGGAGGTTTCGATACGCAGTATTTT. Protein: CASSFTEKGGFDTQYF.

This chain links TRBV11-3 with TRBJ2-5, with D maybe TRBD2 (6 bases). Germline CDR1 and CDR2: SGHNT and YENEEA. This CDR3 region has 15 residues. The V end lost 5 bases, the J end lost 0 bases, and 13 bases lay between the germline ends. CDR3 DNA sequence: TGTGCCAGCAGCGCCCACCGGGACTACCAAGAGACCCAGTACTTC. Encoded protein: CASSAHRDYQETQYF.

V and J are TRBV6-1 and TRBJ2-7; D is perhaps TRBD1 (6 bases). This CDR3 spans 15 amino acids. V was pared by 1 base and J by 3 bases, with 13 bases between. CDR1 and CDR2 (germline): MNHNS, SASEGT. The CDR3 spells CASSEVQGSVYEQYF. CDR3 DNA: TGTGCCAGCAGTGAAGTACAGGGTAGTGTCTACGAGCAGTACTTC.

The chain employs TRBV5-1 and TRBJ2-3; possible D gene TRBD1, 5 bases. The CDR3 has 14 amino acids. Germline CDR1 SGHRS, CDR2 YFSETQ. Trimming took 5 bases from V and 6 from J, leaving 16 bases between them. The CDR3 reads CASRTVSMGDTQYF. The CDR3 DNA sequence: TGCGCCAGCAGGACAGTTTCGATGGGGGATACGCAGTATTTT. Complete variable domain (other parts from reference TRBV5-1 and TRBJ2-3): KAGVTQTPRYLIKTRGQQVTLSCSPISGHRSVSWYQQTPGQGLQFLFEYFSETQRNKGNFPGRFSGRQFSNSRSEMNVSTLELGDSALYLCASRTVSMGDTQYFGPGTRLTVL.

The rearrangement joins TRBV5-4 to TRBJ2-5; no clear D gene. The V and J ends lost 3 bases and 5 bases respectively, with 11 bases between them. This CDR3 has 13 residues. CDR1 and CDR2 (germline): SGHNT, YYREEE (reference sequence). This CDR3 is CASSYFLGETQYF. Written as DNA, the CDR3 is TGTGCCAGCAGCTATTTCCTAGGCGAGACCCAGTACTTC.

This chain uses TRBV27 with TRBJ1-5; D is undetermined. In germline, CDR1 is MNHEY, CDR2 SMNVEV (reference sequence). Trimming removed 6 bases at V and 3 bases at J, with 21 bases between. CDR3 length: 17 residues. DNA of the CDR3: TGTGCCAGCAGCCCTTGGGTCGGCGGCGTGGACAATCAGCCCCAGCATTTT. The encoded protein is CASSPWVGGVDNQPQHF.

The rearrangement uses TRBV27 and TRBJ1-5, with D perhaps TRBD1 (5 bases). Germline V CDR1 and CDR2: MNHEY, SMNVEV (reference sequence). The CDR3 consists of 15 residues. Trimming cost V 4 bases and J 4 bases, with 14 bases left between them. The CDR3 reads CASSSLQVLNQPQHF. CDR3 nucleotide sequence: TGTGCCAGCAGTTCTTTACAGGTCCTAAATCAGCCCCAGCATTTT.

The chain links TRBV11-3 to TRBJ2-1; TRBD1 agrees at 8 bases. Trimming took 5 bases from V and 8 from J; bases not matched to a gene: 11. The CDR3 contains 15 residues. Germline lookup yields CDR1 SGHNT and CDR2 YENEEA. The CDR3 DNA sequence: TGTGCCAGCAGCCCAAACGGACAGGGTATTCATGAGCAGTTCTTC. Protein sequence: CASSPNGQGIHEQFF.

This clone was observed once. The chain joins TRBV5-8 to TRBJ2-3; 7 bases align to TRBD1. The length of the CDR3 is 15 residues. The J segment lost 2 bases and the V segment lost 0 bases, leaving 3 bases of the junction unmatched. Germline V gene sequence: CDR1 SGHTS, CDR2 YDEGEE. The CDR3 is CASSLAGQDTDTQYF. Here the CDR3 DNA reads TGTGCCAGCAGCTTGGCCGGACAGGACACAGATACGCAGTATTTT. The complete variable domain, with remaining parts taken from reference TRBV5-8 and TRBJ2-3, reads EAGVTQSPTHLIKTRGQQATLRCSPISGHTSVYWYQQALGLGLQFLLWYDEGEERNRGNFPPRFSGRQFPNYSSELNVNALELEDSALYLCASSLAGQDTDTQYFGPGTRLTVL.

The chain recombines TRBV12-2 with TRBJ2-5; the DNA was not compared with TRBD1, the D call given in the table. TRBV12-2 counts as a pseudogene. This CDR3 region has 17 residues. The CDR3, as DNA: TGTGCAAGTCGCGCCGGGACCGGGACAAATCTGAAAGAGACCCAGTACTTC. Amino acid sequence: CASRAGTGTNLKETQYF.

The V gene is TRBV9, the J gene TRBJ1-1; D gene uncertain. This CDR3 is 11 amino acids long. In germline, CDR1 is SGDLS, CDR2 YYNGEE. Trimming pared 4 bases from V and 3 bases from J, leaving 4 bases between. The CDR3: CASSPYTEAFF. The CDR3 DNA reads TGTGCCAGCAGCCCGTACACTGAAGCTTTCTTT.

The chain is built from TRBV6-5 and TRBJ1-1, with 7 bases fitting TRBD1. The CDR3 runs to 14 residues. CDR1 and CDR2 (germline): MNHEY, SVGAGI. With V trimmed by 7 bases and J by 3 bases, 8 bases remained unmatched. CDR3 DNA: TGTGCCAGCAAAACTCGACAGGGATACACTGAAGCTTTCTTT. Translated, it gives CASKTRQGYTEAFF.